Reported below is one T cell receptor beta chain. Its target antigen remains unknown. No quality values exist for individual bases; no much larger clone is one base distant. V loses 5 bases of germline sequence and J loses 1 base, and the interval between the two ends is 8 bases. The germline V gene yields ENHRY for CDR1 and SYGVKD for CDR2. From the cysteine through the phenylalanine, the CDR3 covers 13 amino acids. Only the CDR3 portion is preserved as DNA: 39 bases, with reading frame beginning at the first base. The source of the sample is a study of blood T cell repertoires in COVID-19 (dated by TCRdb to 2019 to 2021). In terms of the full investigation: Samples from collaborators originated in the United States, Italy and Spain and spanned both the acute and convalescent phases of COVID-19. The material from the prospective study consisted of cDNA or gDNA derived from T cells, B-cell-depleted T cells, or PBMCs. Deeply sampled blood TCRbeta repertoires from subjects exposed to, actively infected with, or recovered from COVID-19 were included in the dataset. The repertoires were released in a freely available public database intended as a resource for research on the immune response to SARS-CoV-2. Samples were obtained from the ongoing ImmuneRACE study (first 160 participants) and from 950 to 1,500 subjects provided by 6 global collaborators. Sample metadata almost always included a de-identified subject ID, COVID-19 status, age in years and sex. Where available, HLA class I and class II types were taken from metadata supplied by the sample provider and were not determined by assay-based typing.

Broad study findings and their caveats: The amount of clinical and demographic metadata varied by source and participant and was provided uncurated.

The immunoSEQ Assay, a bias-controlled multiplex PCR, was used to amplify TCRbeta CDR3 regions from genomic DNA. The authors processed their data as follows. The number of nucleated cells in each sample was estimated by amplification of reference gene primers within the assay. To quantify the absolute abundance of each unique TCRbeta CDR3 rearrangement, sequence reads were collapsed and filtered. For each sample, productive Simpson clonality was calculated as the square root of Simpson's diversity index over productive rearrangements. Held by TCRdb, this immuneACCESS table contains in-frame sequences only and omits some clones. Under half of the omission traces to an unresolved V gene where checked; the cause of the rest is unknown. The DNA was the basis for D and trimming; V, J and clone size are from that table. This sample is represented by about 120,000 clones; 70% to 85% of them were singletons. The ten most abundant clones make up 4% to 5.5% of the sample.

Each collaborating institution followed its own protocols to collect whole blood in K2EDTA tubes. For TCRbeta analysis, collaborator samples were shipped as frozen whole blood, as isolated PBMCs, or as DNA extracted from either sample type. The source material was peripheral blood. The rearrangement joined TRBV10-3 to TRBJ1-1, with no confident D gene call. The source of this sequence is a woman aged 70 to 79 with acute or convalescent COVID-19. CDR3 reads: CAISLSENTEAFF. The sequence in DNA is TGTGCCATCAGTTTGAGTGAGAACACTGAAGCTTTCTTT.